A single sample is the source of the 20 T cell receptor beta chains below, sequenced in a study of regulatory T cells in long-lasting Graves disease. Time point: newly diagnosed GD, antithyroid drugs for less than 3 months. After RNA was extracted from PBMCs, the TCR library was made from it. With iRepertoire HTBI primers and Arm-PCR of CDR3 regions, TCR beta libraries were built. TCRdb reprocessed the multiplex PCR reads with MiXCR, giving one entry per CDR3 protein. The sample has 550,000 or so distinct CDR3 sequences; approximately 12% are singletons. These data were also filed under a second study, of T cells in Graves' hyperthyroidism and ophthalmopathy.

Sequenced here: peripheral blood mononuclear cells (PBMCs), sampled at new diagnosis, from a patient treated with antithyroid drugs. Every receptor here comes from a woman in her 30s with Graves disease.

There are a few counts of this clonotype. The CDR3 DNA sequence: TGTGCCAGCAGCGTCGGGGGACAGGGGACCTACGAGCAGTACTTC. This encodes CASSVGGQGTYEQYF. The V call is TRBV9, the J call TRBJ2-7, with 10 bases matching TRBD1. Germline CDR1 SGDLS, CDR2 YYNGEE. The CDR3 spans 15 residues. With V trimmed by 2 bases and J by 2 bases, 4 bases remained unmatched.

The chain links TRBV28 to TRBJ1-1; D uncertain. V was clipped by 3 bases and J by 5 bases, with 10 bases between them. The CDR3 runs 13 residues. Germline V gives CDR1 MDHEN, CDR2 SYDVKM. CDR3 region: CASSFGRPTEAFF. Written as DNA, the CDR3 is TGTGCCAGCAGTTTTGGACGGCCGACTGAAGCTTTCTTT.

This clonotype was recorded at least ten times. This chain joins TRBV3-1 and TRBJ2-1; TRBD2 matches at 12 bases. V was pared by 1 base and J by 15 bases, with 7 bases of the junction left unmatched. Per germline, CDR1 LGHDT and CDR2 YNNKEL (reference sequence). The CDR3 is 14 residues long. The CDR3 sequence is CASSQAPTSGRMFF. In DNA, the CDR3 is TGTGCCAGCAGCCAAGCCCCTACTAGCGGGAGGATGTTCTTC.

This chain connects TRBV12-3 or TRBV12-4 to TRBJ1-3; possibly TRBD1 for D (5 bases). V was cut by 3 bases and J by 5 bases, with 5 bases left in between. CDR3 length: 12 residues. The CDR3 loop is CASSLDRNTIYF. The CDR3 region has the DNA TGTGCCAGCAGTTTGGACAGAAACACCATATATTTT.

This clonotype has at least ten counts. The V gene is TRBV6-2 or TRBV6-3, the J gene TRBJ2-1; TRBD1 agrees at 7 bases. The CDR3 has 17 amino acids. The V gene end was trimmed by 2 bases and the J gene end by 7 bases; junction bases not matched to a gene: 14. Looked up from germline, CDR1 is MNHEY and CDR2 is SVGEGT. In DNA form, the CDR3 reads TGTGCCAGCAGTTACCCAAGGACAGGCGGTGGATCGAATGAGCAGTTCTTC. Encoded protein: CASSYPRTGGGSNEQFF.

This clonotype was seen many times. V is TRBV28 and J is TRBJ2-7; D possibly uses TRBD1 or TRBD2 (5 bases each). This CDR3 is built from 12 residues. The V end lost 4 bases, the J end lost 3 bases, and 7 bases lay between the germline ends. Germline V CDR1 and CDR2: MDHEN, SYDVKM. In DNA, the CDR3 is TGTGCCAGCAGTTGGGACGGCTACGAGCAGTACTTC. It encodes CASSWDGYEQYF.

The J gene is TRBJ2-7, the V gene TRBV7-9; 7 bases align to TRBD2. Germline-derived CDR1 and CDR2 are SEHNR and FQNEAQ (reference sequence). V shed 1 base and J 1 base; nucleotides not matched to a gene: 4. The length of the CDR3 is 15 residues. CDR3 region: CASSLGVAGSYEQYF. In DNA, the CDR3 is TGTGCCAGCAGCTTAGGGGTAGCGGGTTCCTACGAGCAGTACTTC.

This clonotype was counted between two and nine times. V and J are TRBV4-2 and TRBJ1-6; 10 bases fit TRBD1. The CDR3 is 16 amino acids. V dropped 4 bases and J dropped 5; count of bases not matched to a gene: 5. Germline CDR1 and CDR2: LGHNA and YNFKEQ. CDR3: CASSLRQGADNSPLHF. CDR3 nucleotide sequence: TGTGCCAGCAGCCTCAGACAGGGGGCGGATAATTCACCCCTCCACTTT.

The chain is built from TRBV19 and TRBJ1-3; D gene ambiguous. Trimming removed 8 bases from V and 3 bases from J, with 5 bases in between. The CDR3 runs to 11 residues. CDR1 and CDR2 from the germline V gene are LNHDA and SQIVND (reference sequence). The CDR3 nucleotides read TGTGCCAGTCGCGTTGGAAACACCATATATTTT. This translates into CASRVGNTIYF.

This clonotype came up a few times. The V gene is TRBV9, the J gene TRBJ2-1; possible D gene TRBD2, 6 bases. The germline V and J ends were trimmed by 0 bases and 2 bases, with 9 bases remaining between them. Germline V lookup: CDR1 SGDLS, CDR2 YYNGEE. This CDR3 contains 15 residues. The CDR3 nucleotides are TGTGCCAGCAGCGTAGCGGGGGATGCCTACAATGAGCAGTTCTTC. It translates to CASSVAGDAYNEQFF. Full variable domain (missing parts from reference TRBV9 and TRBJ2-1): DSGVTQTPKHLITATGQRVTLRCSPRSGDLSVYWYQQSLDQGLQFLIQYYNGEERAKGNILERFSAQQFPDLHSELNLSSLELGDSALYFCASSVAGDAYNEQFFGPGTRLTVL.

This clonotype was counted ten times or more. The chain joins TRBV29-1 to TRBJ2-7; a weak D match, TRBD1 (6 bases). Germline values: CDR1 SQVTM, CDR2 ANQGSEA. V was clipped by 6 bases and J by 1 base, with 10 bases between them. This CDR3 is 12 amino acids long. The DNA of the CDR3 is TGCAGCGTCGCAGGGGTTTCCTACGAGCAGTACTTC. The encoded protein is CSVAGVSYEQYF.

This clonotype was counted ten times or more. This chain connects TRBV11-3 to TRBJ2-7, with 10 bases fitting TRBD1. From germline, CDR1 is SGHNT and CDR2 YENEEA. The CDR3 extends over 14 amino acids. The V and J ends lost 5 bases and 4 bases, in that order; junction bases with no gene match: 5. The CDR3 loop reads CASSGRTGGYEQYF. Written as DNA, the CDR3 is TGTGCCAGCAGCGGAAGGACAGGGGGTTACGAGCAGTACTTC.

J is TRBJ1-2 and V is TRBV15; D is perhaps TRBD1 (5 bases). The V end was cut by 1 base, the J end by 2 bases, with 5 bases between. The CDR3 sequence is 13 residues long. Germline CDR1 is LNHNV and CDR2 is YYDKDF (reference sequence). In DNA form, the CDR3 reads TGTGCCACCAGCAGAGGACAGAACTATGGCTACACCTTC. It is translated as CATSRGQNYGYTF.

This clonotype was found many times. The CDR3 loop is CSARGGTTTEAFF. The CDR3 nucleotides read TGCAGTGCTAGAGGGGGGACAACCACTGAAGCTTTCTTT. The V call is TRBV20-1, the J call TRBJ1-1; D is possibly TRBD1 (6 bases). The V end was cut by 1 base, the J end by 4 bases, with 10 bases between. CDR3 length: 13 amino acids. Germline CDR1 is DFQATT and CDR2 is SNEGSKA (reference sequence).

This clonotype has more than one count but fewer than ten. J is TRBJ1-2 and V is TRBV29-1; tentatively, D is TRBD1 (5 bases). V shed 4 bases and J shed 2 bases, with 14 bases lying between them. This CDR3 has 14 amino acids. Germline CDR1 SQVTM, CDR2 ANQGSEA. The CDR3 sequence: CSVGTGPRNYGYTF. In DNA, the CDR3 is TGCAGCGTTGGTACGGGACCCAGAAACTATGGCTACACCTTC.

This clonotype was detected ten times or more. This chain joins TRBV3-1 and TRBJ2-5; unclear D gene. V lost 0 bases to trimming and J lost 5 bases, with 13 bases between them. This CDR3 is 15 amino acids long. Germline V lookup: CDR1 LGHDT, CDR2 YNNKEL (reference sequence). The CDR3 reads CASSQERRRVETQYF. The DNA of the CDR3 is TGTGCCAGCAGCCAAGAAAGAAGGAGAGTGGAGACCCAGTACTTC.

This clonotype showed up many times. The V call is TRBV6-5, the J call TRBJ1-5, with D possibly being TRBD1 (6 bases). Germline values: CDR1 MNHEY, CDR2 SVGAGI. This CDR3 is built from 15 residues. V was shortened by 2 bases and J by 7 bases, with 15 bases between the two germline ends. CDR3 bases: TGTGCCAGCAGTTACGGCAGGGGTTTCGGGCAGCCCCAGCATTTT. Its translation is CASSYGRGFGQPQHF.

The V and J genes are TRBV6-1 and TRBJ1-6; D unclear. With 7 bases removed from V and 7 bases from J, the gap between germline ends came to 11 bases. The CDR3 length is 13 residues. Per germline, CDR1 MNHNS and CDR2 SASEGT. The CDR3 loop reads CASKRSGNSPLHF. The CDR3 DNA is TGTGCCAGCAAGCGGAGTGGGAATTCACCCCTCCACTTT.

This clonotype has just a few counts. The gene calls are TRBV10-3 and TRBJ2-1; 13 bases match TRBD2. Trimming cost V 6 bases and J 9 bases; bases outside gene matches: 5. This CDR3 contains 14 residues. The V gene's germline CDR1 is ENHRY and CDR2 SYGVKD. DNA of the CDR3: TGTGCCATCAGACTAGCGGGAGGGTCGGGTGAGCAGTTCTTC. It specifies CAIRLAGGSGEQFF.

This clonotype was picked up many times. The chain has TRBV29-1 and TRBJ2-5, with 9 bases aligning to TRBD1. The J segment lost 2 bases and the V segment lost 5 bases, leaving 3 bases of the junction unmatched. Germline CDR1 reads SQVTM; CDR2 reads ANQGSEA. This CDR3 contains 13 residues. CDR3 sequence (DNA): TGCAGCGTTTTGGGACAGGGACAAGAGACCCAGTACTTC. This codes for CSVLGQGQETQYF.